This section outlines one TCR beta chain sequence together with its context. Antigen unknown. Everyone who gave samples was a healthy Caucasian. A single record per CDR3 protein comes from TCRdb applying MiXCR to the 5' RACE reads. In the table there are 1.5 million to 2 million distinct CDR3 sequences, around 33% of which are singletons. This record belongs to a study of identical twins. Study-wide points: It was cross-sectional statistical analysis, not following the same donors, that the conclusions relied on.

Sequencing input: cord blood. The receptor comes from a newborn girl in good health.

CDR3 nucleotides: TGCGCCAGCAGGTTTAGCGGGGGGAGCTCCTACAATGAGCAGTTCTTC. Protein sequence: CASRFSGGSSYNEQFF. V is TRBV5-1 and J is TRBJ2-1, with 10 bases aligning to TRBD2. After removal of 5 bases from V and 0 bases from J, the junction contained 5 bases not matched to a gene. Germline loops: CDR1 SGHRS, CDR2 YFSETQ. The CDR3 spans 16 residues.